One T cell receptor beta chain is described in this entry. The antigen is unknown. This entry comes from a study of long-term antiretroviral therapy in people with HIV. Points from the study as a whole: HIV repertoires spanned narrower CDR3 length ranges than controls. Sampling of blood ran from the mid-2000s to the late 2010s, and older ART regimens were possibly in use. Clonal populations expanded prior to ART predominated within the repertoire at all time points.

They ran version v3.0 of the immunoSEQ assay at survey level. The table came from immunoSEQ multiplex PCR; TCRdb's copy has only in-frame clones and leaves some out. The data show about 17,000 clones, around 80% seen once. Germline V gene lookup returns CDR1 SGHAT and CDR2 FQNNGV. The CDR3 loop spans 15 amino acids. V shed 1 base and J shed 4 bases, with 11 bases lying between them. Treatment for every participant with HIV took place in the United States. This chain joins TRBV11-2 and TRBJ2-1; D unclear. The sequence was collected from a man aged 50 to 60 with HIV. Here the sequenced sample was unsorted PBMCs, taken 0.3 years before starting antiretroviral therapy. The CDR3 region has the DNA TGTGCCAGCAGCTTAGTAGTCAGTTCTTACAATGAGCAGTTCTTC. It encodes CASSLVVSSYNEQFF.